This is a list of T cell receptor beta chains from one sample in a study of Ad26.COV2.S vaccination and SARS-CoV-2 variants. This table comes from immunoSEQ multiplex PCR, and its TCRdb copy is limited to in-frame clones, with some not included. Among fewer than 400,000 clones, roughly nine tenths were seen once, and the ten largest hold approximately 3.7%. Here the sequenced sample was peripheral blood, taken in a trial of Ad26.COV2.S vaccine versus placebo. These receptors were collected from a person aged 18-65 years who received the Ad26.COV2.S COVID-19 vaccine or a placebo. The conserved cysteine and the conserved F or W are not part of the CDR3 here.

v_call cdr3_aa
TRBV4-1 ASSPLGVGKGLKETQY
TRBV5-8 ASSSDKATNEKLF
TRBV11-1 ASSLIGSTEAF
TRBV6-5 ASTKEGQAIYGYT
TRBV4-3 ASSQLWGNYGYT
TRBV30 ACLPGQGASYEQY
TRBV6-1 ASSEYQGRDYGYT
TRBV27 ASSAPSSELEY
TRBV2 ASAGTGANVLT
TRBV4-1 ASSPAGSRSSYNEQF
TRBV7-2 ASSLAGLGNEQF
TRBV24-1 ATSNRDSNNEQF
TRBV19 ASIRDRENTEAF
TRBV6-2/TRBV6-3 ASSYLGDTDTQY
TRBV7-9 ASSLVQGKQETQY
TRBV19 ASTGAMNTEAF
TRBV4-3 ASSQGPQYNEQF
TRBV2 AARQRTYNEQF
TRBV5-1 ASSWGQGDGYT
TRBV7-9 ASSLRSEGAYEQY
TRBV6-5 ASSSSGDYNEQF
TRBV5-1 ASSPGQGGYGYT
TRBV7-8 ASSLGPPGTEAF
TRBV6-2/TRBV6-3 ASSPLQGRPYEQY
TRBV5-6 ASSSLGPTVLNEKLF
TRBV11-2 ASSLRGVSYNSPLH
TRBV6-5 ASSPGRGGQPQH
TRBV6-6 ASRRRGRGGNTIY
TRBV18 ASSPPTGGADTQY
TRBV6-5 ASSYDWGANTQY
TRBV12-3/TRBV12-4 ASSLGPGREAF
TRBV18 ASSQGKGTEAF
TRBV10-2 ASSDRTSGGAYTQY
TRBV18 ASSPGTGLNTEAF
TRBV2 ATRTGNNEQF
TRBV5-1 ASSFRTGTGEAGELF
TRBV7-9 ASSTRQGPKGGYT
TRBV14 ASSFRGYAGNTIY
TRBV12-5 ASGLILAHTGELF
TRBV19 ASSTGRTRANEKLF
TRBV7-2 ASSFVASGRLGEQY
TRBV7-2 ASSEGTARFGNTIY
TRBV5-5 ASSLAGGTSNEKLF
TRBV11-2 ASSFSPSHNEQF
TRBV5-1 ASSLQGAGNTIY
TRBV6-5 ASTAGHNYGYT
TRBV10-2 ASSESTGGTYEQY
TRBV4-1 ASSQQGTEAF
TRBV6-6 ASSYSGPGNYGYT
TRBV6-2/TRBV6-3 ASSYNVRAGELF
TRBV18 ASSPAGSRNEKLF
TRBV7-8 ASSPPGIGGYT
TRBV30 AWSPRTSWSYEQY
TRBV10-3 AIRSGLAGYNEQF
TRBV4-2 ASSHRGGGGDGYGYT
TRBV14 ASSQGEAVRQF
TRBV7-9 ASSPDLLGYT
TRBV20-1 SASRDTSGTDTQY
TRBV7-7 ASSLGGGGSGNTIY
TRBV30 ACRDSSNQPQH